These 32 T cell receptor beta chains came from one sample sequenced in a study of early T cells in non-severe SARS-CoV-2 infection. One entry per CDR3 protein, called by TCRdb with MiXCR from the 5' RACE reads. The sample consists of some 110,000 distinct CDR3 sequences, more than 12% of them appearing once. The sequenced sample consisted of whole blood. The receptor source for this set is an adult who was a healthcare worker with PCR-confirmed SARS-CoV-2 infection or an uninfected control (not recorded which).

The sample holds many counts of this clonotype. The V call is TRBV13, the J call TRBJ1-5; TRBD1 might be the D (5 bases). Trimming left V 3 bases short and J 6 bases short, with 15 bases between. Germline values: CDR1 PRHDT, CDR2 FYEKMQ (reference sequence). The CDR3 is made up of 15 amino acids. The CDR3 DNA reads as TGTGCCAGCAGCTTGGGCAGGGCAGAGATTCAGCCCCAGCATTTT. It is translated as CASSLGRAEIQPQHF.

V is TRBV6-1 and J is TRBJ1-1; 7 positions agree with TRBD1. Germline CDR1 reads MNHNS; CDR2 reads SASEGT. The length of the CDR3 is 13 residues. J lost 5 bases, V lost 6 bases, and 6 bases had no gene match. The CDR3 sequence is CASRKQGWTEAFF. DNA of the CDR3: TGTGCCAGCAGGAAACAGGGGTGGACTGAAGCTTTCTTT.

The CDR3 region has the DNA TGCGCCAGCAAGGGTGTCGGTCGGTCCGAGCAGTACTTC. It encodes CASKGVGRSEQYF. The chain recombines TRBV4-1 with TRBJ2-7; D uncertain. Trimming stripped 7 bases from V and 6 bases from J, with 16 bases between. Germline V lookup: CDR1 MGHRA, CDR2 YSYEKL. The CDR3 has 13 residues.

In its sample, this clonotype was seen a few times. The chain links TRBV27 to TRBJ2-3; D is unclear. Trimming removed 3 bases from V and 2 bases from J, with 6 bases in between. This CDR3 region has 13 residues. Germline-derived CDR1 and CDR2 are MNHEY and SMNVEV (reference sequence). CDR3 nucleotide sequence: TGTGCCAGCAGTTTCGCCCACACAGATACGCAGTATTTT. This translates into CASSFAHTDTQYF.

This clonotype was picked up many times. In nucleotides, the CDR3 is TGTGCCAGCTCACCAGCGACAGGGAACAATGAGCAGTTCTTC. This encodes CASSPATGNNEQFF. The chain joins TRBV18 to TRBJ2-1; 7 bases line up with TRBD1. Germline V gene sequence: CDR1 KGHSH, CDR2 LQKENI. The length of the CDR3 is 14 residues. With V trimmed by 2 bases and J by 5 bases, 3 bases remained unmatched.

The chain links TRBV15 to TRBJ2-3, with 10 bases identical to TRBD2. CDR3 length equals 14 residues. V dropped 4 bases and J dropped 6; count of bases not matched to a gene: 4. Germline V gene data show CDR1 as LNHNV and CDR2 as YYDKDF (reference sequence). The CDR3 DNA reads TGTGCCACCAGCAAAGCGGGGGGGAGGGATACGCAGTATTTT. Amino acid sequence: CATSKAGGRDTQYF.

This clonotype was recorded at least ten times. The chain is built from TRBV30 and TRBJ2-7, with 13 nucleotides matching TRBD2. The germline gives CDR1 GTSNPN, CDR2 SVGIG (reference sequence). V shed 7 bases and J 5 bases; nucleotides not matched to a gene: 2. The CDR3 consists of 12 residues. CDR3 bases: TGTGCCTCTACTAGCGGGGGGGACGAGCAGTACTTC. It is translated as CASTSGGDEQYF.

The sample holds many counts of this clonotype. The V gene is TRBV14, the J gene TRBJ2-1, with 12 nucleotides matching TRBD2. CDR3 length: 16 residues. Trimming took 4 bases from V and 5 from J; bases not matched to a gene: 6. Germline V lookup: CDR1 SGHDN, CDR2 FVKESK. CDR3 nucleotides: TGTGCCAGCAGCCGAGAAAGACTAGCGGGGGACAATGAGCAGTTCTTC. It codes for CASSRERLAGDNEQFF.

The chain links TRBV19 to TRBJ1-2; D unresolved. The CDR3 is 14 residues long. V was shortened by 5 bases and J by 0 bases, with 10 bases between the two germline ends. The V gene's germline CDR1 is LNHDA and CDR2 SQIVND (reference sequence). Written as DNA, the CDR3 is TGTGCCAGTAGTGTTTTTTCGGCTAACTATGGCTACACCTTC. It codes for CASSVFSANYGYTF.

This clonotype has just a few counts. The chain joins TRBV29-1 to TRBJ2-5; maybe TRBD1 (5 bases). This CDR3 comprises 13 residues. Germline CDR1 SQVTM, CDR2 ANQGSEA. V lost 4 bases and J lost 2, with 11 bases in between. The CDR3 is CSVGQGWQETQYF. The CDR3 DNA reads TGCAGCGTTGGGCAGGGTTGGCAAGAGACCCAGTACTTC.

The chain links TRBV7-7 to TRBJ1-1; no clear D gene. The CDR3 is 13 residues long. V shed 2 bases and J shed 1 base, with 5 bases lying between them. Per germline, CDR1 SSHAT and CDR2 FNYEAQ (reference sequence). The chain's CDR3 is CASSLYQNTEAFF. The CDR3 DNA reads TGTGCCAGCAGCTTATACCAGAACACTGAAGCTTTCTTT.

The chain joins TRBV29-1 to TRBJ2-1; weak D call: TRBD2 (6 bases). Germline assignment: CDR1 SQVTM and CDR2 ANQGSEA. The CDR3 extends over 12 amino acids. Trimming shortened V by 8 bases and J by 5 bases, and 13 bases separated the two germline ends. The CDR3 region is CSSDGGDNEQFF. The CDR3 coding sequence is TGCAGCTCGGACGGCGGGGACAATGAGCAGTTCTTC.

This rearrangement joins TRBV20-1 to TRBJ2-3, with D perhaps given as TRBD1 or TRBD2 (5 bases each). From germline, CDR1 is DFQATT and CDR2 SNEGSKA (reference sequence). Between the trimmed V and J ends, which lost 3 bases and 3 bases, there was a span of 10 bases. This CDR3 has 13 amino acids. The CDR3 loop reads CSASPGATDTQYF. CDR3 bases: TGCAGTGCTAGTCCCGGGGCGACAGATACGCAGTATTTT.

A few counts support this clonotype. The chain combines TRBV7-9 with TRBJ1-1; TRBD1 is a possible D gene (6 bases). Germline CDR1 reads SEHNR; CDR2 reads FQNEAQ (reference sequence). The ends were cut back, 3 bases at V and 6 bases at J, with 8 bases in the middle. The CDR3 is 12 amino acids. The CDR3 is CASSLTGSEAFF. CDR3 nucleotide sequence: TGTGCCAGCAGCTTGACAGGATCTGAAGCTTTCTTT. The whole variable domain, remainder taken from reference TRBV7-9 and TRBJ1-1, is DTGVSQNPRHKITKRGQNVTFRCDPISEHNRLYWYRQTLGQGPEFLTYFQNEAQLEKSRLLSDRFSAERPKGSFSTLEIQRTEQGDSAMYLCASSLTGSEAFFGQGTRLTVV.

This chain connects TRBV18 to TRBJ1-1; no firm D call. Germline V CDR1 and CDR2: KGHSH, LQKENI. The CDR3 length is 15 residues. V gave up 3 bases and J gave up 0 bases, with 11 bases separating them. The DNA of the CDR3 is TGTGCCAGCTCACCCCCAAACGGCATGAACACTGAAGCTTTCTTT. It is translated as CASSPPNGMNTEAFF.

In regard to this clonotype: One base away lies a much larger clone, so this may be a sequencing read error. The chain joins TRBV5-4 to TRBJ2-1, with D possibly matching TRBD1 (6 bases). The CDR3 loop spans 15 amino acids. Germline CDR1 SGHNT, CDR2 YYREEE (reference sequence). CDR3 amino acids: CVSSPSTGTYNEQFF. The CDR3 DNA sequence: TGTGTCAGCAGCCCTTCTACAGGGACCTACAATGAGCAGTTCTTC.

V and J are TRBV20-1 and TRBJ2-7, with 12 bases identical to TRBD2. The CDR3 extends over 15 amino acids. The germline CDR1 and CDR2 sequences are DFQATT and SNEGSKA (reference sequence). Germline trimming cut 5 bases from V and 0 bases from J; bases unmatched to any gene: 5. The CDR3 nucleotides are TGCAGTGCTTTAACTAGCGGGGGGTTCTCCTACGAGCAGTACTTC. This codes for CSALTSGGFSYEQYF.

The V call is TRBV7-9, the J call TRBJ2-2; the match to TRBD2 covers 12 bases. Per the germline V gene, CDR1 is SEHNR and CDR2 is FQNEAQ (reference sequence). The CDR3 totals 16 residues. The trim removed 3 bases at V and 4 bases at J, leaving 3 bases unmatched. The CDR3 nucleotides are TGTGCCAGCAGCTTCGGACTAGCGGGAACCACCGGGGAGCTGTTTTTT. The encoded protein is CASSFGLAGTTGELFF.

This clonotype was detected many times. The CDR3 nucleotides are TGCAGCGTCCGAAGGACCAGCCAAGAGACCCAGTACTTC. Protein product: CSVRRTSQETQYF. The chain couples TRBV29-1 to TRBJ2-5; D is unclear. Trimming removed 6 bases from V and 1 base from J, with 12 bases in between. This CDR3 has 13 residues. In germline, CDR1 is SQVTM, CDR2 ANQGSEA.

A few counts support this clonotype. This chain connects TRBV5-1 to TRBJ2-3, with D maybe TRBD2 (5 bases). CDR1 SGHRS and CDR2 YFSETQ come from the germline V gene. The CDR3 length is 14 residues. Between the trimmed V and J ends, which lost 0 bases and 4 bases, there was a span of 9 bases. The DNA of the CDR3 is TGCGCCAGCAGCTTGGAGGACTCTGCAGATACGCAGTATTTT. It encodes CASSLEDSADTQYF.

This clonotype was counted only a few times. V and J are TRBV20-1 and TRBJ1-5; a possible D gene is TRBD1 (5 bases). Per germline, CDR1 DFQATT and CDR2 SNEGSKA (reference sequence). V was shortened by 0 bases and J by 6 bases, with 12 bases between the two germline ends. CDR3 length equals 14 residues. CDR3 sequence reads: CSARDSRRGQPQHF. The CDR3 DNA follows: TGCAGTGCTAGAGATTCCAGGAGGGGTCAGCCCCAGCATTTT.

The V call is TRBV12-3 or TRBV12-4, the J call TRBJ1-4, with 10 bases lining up with TRBD1. V lost 6 bases to trimming and J lost 6 bases; unmatched junction nucleotides: 7. The CDR3 is 15 amino acids. In DNA, the CDR3 is TGTGCCAGCAGGACCTTTGGGACAGGGGATGAAAAACTGTTTTTT. This translates into CASRTFGTGDEKLFF.

This clonotype has more than one count but fewer than ten. V usage is TRBV5-5 and J usage is TRBJ1-2; tentative D call: TRBD1 (5 bases). V lost 7 bases and J 5 bases, leaving 21 bases between the germline ends. This CDR3 contains 15 residues. Germline V gene data show CDR1 as SGHKS and CDR2 as YYEKEE (reference sequence). Written as DNA, the CDR3 is TGTGCCAGCCAAATTGCGACGACAGACTCTTATGGCTACACCTTC. Protein: CASQIATTDSYGYTF.

This clonotype was seen more than once but under ten times. This chain links TRBV11-3 with TRBJ2-7; D is undetermined. Per germline, CDR1 SGHNT and CDR2 YENEEA. The CDR3 is made up of 21 amino acids. Trimming shortened V by 6 bases and J by 4 bases, and 37 bases separated the two germline ends. The CDR3 DNA is TGTGCCAGCAGTTTCTTAACCGGTCCGTGCAGGACCGTAGTGGAAGAATACGAGCAGTACTTC. Encoded protein: CASSFLTGPCRTVVEEYEQYF.

The CDR3 loop reads CASSTAQGLQETQYF. The DNA for the CDR3 is TGTGCCAGTAGTACGGCCCAAGGGCTCCAAGAGACCCAGTACTTC. The V and J genes are TRBV19 and TRBJ2-5; no clear D. This CDR3 has 15 residues. Trimming shortened V by 4 bases and J by 1 base, and 13 bases separated the two germline ends. Germline loops: CDR1 LNHDA, CDR2 SQIVND (reference sequence).

This clonotype was counted only a few times. This chain links TRBV11-2 with TRBJ2-2; D not resolved. CDR1 and CDR2 from the germline V gene are SGHAT and FQNNGV. The CDR3 totals 14 residues. Trimming removed 3 bases from V and 5 bases from J, with 10 bases in between. The DNA of the CDR3 is TGTGCCAGCAGCTTGTTAGGGAATACCGGGGAGCTGTTTTTT. Residues: CASSLLGNTGELFF. The complete variable domain, with remaining parts taken from reference TRBV11-2 and TRBJ2-2, reads EAGVAQSPRYKIIEKRQSVAFWCNPISGHATLYWYQQILGQGPKLLIQFQNNGVVDDSQLPKDRFSAERLKGVDSTLKIQPAKLEDSAVYLCASSLLGNTGELFFGEGSRLTVL.

Written as DNA, the CDR3 is TGTGCCAGCAGTTTAAGTGGACGGAGGAACACTGAAGCTTTCTTT. Translating gives CASSLSGRRNTEAFF. The genes are TRBV12-3 or TRBV12-4 and TRBJ1-1; D gene unclear. The V end lost 2 bases, the J end lost 1 base, and 11 bases lay between the germline ends. The CDR3 is 15 residues long.

This chain links TRBV4-1 with TRBJ2-6; weak D call: TRBD1 (6 bases). The germline V gene encodes CDR1 MGHRA and CDR2 YSYEKL. The CDR3 covers 19 residues. Between the trimmed V and J ends, which lost 1 base and 5 bases, there was a span of 21 bases. The CDR3 loop reads CASSQGYGTPRLRANVLTF. The CDR3 DNA sequence: TGCGCCAGCAGCCAAGGGTACGGGACACCTCGGTTGAGGGCCAACGTCCTGACTTTC.

There are a few counts of this clonotype. The rearrangement uses TRBV5-1 and TRBJ2-4; maybe TRBD2 (6 bases). V was shortened by 4 bases and J by 8 bases, with 13 bases between the two germline ends. The CDR3 is 13 amino acids. Germline values: CDR1 SGHRS, CDR2 YFSETQ. The chain's CDR3 is CASSTFTGDIQYF. CDR3 bases: TGCGCCAGCAGCACGTTTACGGGAGACATTCAGTACTTC.

CDR3 amino acids: CASSHAGSNTGELFF. The DNA of the CDR3 is TGTGCCAGCAGCCATGCAGGATCGAACACCGGGGAGCTGTTTTTT. V usage is TRBV14 and J usage is TRBJ2-2; no firm D call. The germline V gene encodes CDR1 SGHDN and CDR2 FVKESK. V lost 3 bases and J lost 0, with 8 bases in between. The CDR3 is 15 amino acids.

V gene TRBV7-2 combines with J gene TRBJ1-2; unclear D gene. The CDR3 length is 14 residues. The germline V gene encodes CDR1 SGHTA and CDR2 FQGNSA. V was clipped by 1 base and J by 3 bases, with 9 bases between them. The CDR3: CASSLVVGDYGYTF. For the CDR3, the DNA is TGTGCCAGCAGCTTAGTAGTGGGAGACTATGGCTACACCTTC.

This clonotype was seen many times. This chain connects TRBV12-3 or TRBV12-4 to TRBJ1-2; tentative D call: TRBD1 (5 bases). V shed 2 bases and J shed 3 bases, with 7 bases lying between them. The CDR3 contains 13 residues. The CDR3 is CASSLQGHYGYTF. The CDR3 DNA sequence: TGTGCCAGCAGTTTACAGGGACACTATGGCTACACCTTC.